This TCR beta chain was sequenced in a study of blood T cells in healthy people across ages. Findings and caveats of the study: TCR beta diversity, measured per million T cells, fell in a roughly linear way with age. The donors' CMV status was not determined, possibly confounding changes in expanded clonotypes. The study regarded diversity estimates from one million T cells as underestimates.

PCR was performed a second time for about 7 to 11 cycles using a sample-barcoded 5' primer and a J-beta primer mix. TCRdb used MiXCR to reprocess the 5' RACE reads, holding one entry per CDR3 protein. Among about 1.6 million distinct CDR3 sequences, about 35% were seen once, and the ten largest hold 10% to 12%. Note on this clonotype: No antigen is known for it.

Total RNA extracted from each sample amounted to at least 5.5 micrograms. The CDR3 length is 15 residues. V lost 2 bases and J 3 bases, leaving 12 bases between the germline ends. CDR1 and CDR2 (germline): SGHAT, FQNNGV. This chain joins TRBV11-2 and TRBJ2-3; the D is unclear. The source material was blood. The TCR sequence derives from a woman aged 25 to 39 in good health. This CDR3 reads CASSLMDMGTDTQYF. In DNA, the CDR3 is TGTGCCAGCAGCTTAATGGATATGGGGACAGATACGCAGTATTTT. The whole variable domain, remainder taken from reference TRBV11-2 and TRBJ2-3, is EAGVAQSPRYKIIEKRQSVAFWCNPISGHATLYWYQQILGQGPKLLIQFQNNGVVDDSQLPKDRFSAERLKGVDSTLKIQPAKLEDSAVYLCASSLMDMGTDTQYFGPGTRLTVL.